Each of the 9 T cell receptor beta chains below was sequenced from the same sample in a study of beta chain features in type 1 diabetes. TCRB transcripts that were expressed got sequenced, as all of the isolated RNA had been reverse transcribed. Sequencing was performed with immunoSEQ multiplex PCR; in TCRdb, only in-frame clones are kept and a portion is missing. Here the sample spans 300,000 to 450,000 clones, around 12% being singletons. The sequenced sample was naive CD4+ T cells from blood. These receptors originate from a man aged 18 to 35 in good health.

The chain couples TRBV4-2 to TRBJ2-7; tentative D call: TRBD1 (6 bases). The CDR3 loop spans 16 amino acids. Trimming removed 4 bases at V and 0 bases at J, with 16 bases between. The V gene's germline CDR1 is LGHNA and CDR2 YNFKEQ. The CDR3 bases are TGTGCCAGCAGCCCCAAGACAGGTTCGAGCTCCTACGAGCAGTACTTC. It encodes CASSPKTGSSSYEQYF.

This clone was picked up a small number of times. The rearrangement links TRBV4-1 to TRBJ2-6, with D maybe TRBD1 (5 bases). CDR3 length equals 17 residues. The germline gives CDR1 MGHRA, CDR2 YSYEKL. V lost 1 base to trimming and J lost 6 bases, with 16 bases between them. The CDR3 reads CASSQVPGIRKANVLTF. Here the CDR3 DNA reads TGCGCCAGCAGCCAAGTTCCAGGGATTCGGAAGGCCAACGTCCTGACTTTC.

V and J are TRBV5-1 and TRBJ1-5, with D possibly TRBD1 on 5 matching bases. V lost 0 bases, J lost 5 bases, and 12 bases lay in between. CDR3 length: 15 residues. Per the germline V gene, CDR1 is SGHRS and CDR2 is YFSETQ. The CDR3 nucleotides are TGCGCCAGCAGCTTGGCAGGGAGGGATTATCAGCCCCAGCATTTT. Amino acid sequence: CASSLAGRDYQPQHF.

The chain has TRBV4-3 and TRBJ2-7; 11 positions agree with TRBD1. There are 17 residues in the CDR3. V lost 3 bases and J lost 2; bases outside the gene matches: 9. Looked up from germline, CDR1 is LGHNA and CDR2 is YSLEER. The CDR3 region is CASSHDLGQGETYEQYF. CDR3 sequence (DNA): TGCGCCAGCAGCCACGACTTGGGACAGGGGGAGACCTACGAGCAGTACTTC.

This clone was recorded a few times. The chain carries TRBV28 and TRBJ2-7; 7 bases agree with TRBD1. V was pared by 3 bases and J by 2 bases, with 4 bases of the junction left unmatched. This CDR3 has 14 amino acids. Germline V gene data show CDR1 as MDHEN and CDR2 as SYDVKM. The CDR3 protein is CASSLGQLPYEQYF. CDR3 coding DNA: TGTGCCAGCAGTTTGGGACAGCTGCCCTACGAGCAGTACTTC.

The gene calls are TRBV2 and TRBJ1-2; TRBD1 matches 9 bases. With 4 bases clipped from V and 7 bases from J, the junction kept 7 bases outside the gene matches. CDR3 length: 14 residues. Per the germline V gene, CDR1 is SNHLY and CDR2 is FYNNEI. CDR3 nucleotides: TGTGCCAGCAGTGCCCCCGGGACAGGGTCTGGCTACACCTTC. It specifies CASSAPGTGSGYTF.

In its sample, this clone was seen a few times. V is TRBV28 and J is TRBJ2-2, with 12 bases lining up with TRBD1. V gave up 6 bases and J gave up 6 bases; unmatched junction bases: 8. The CDR3 has 16 amino acids. Germline CDR1 MDHEN, CDR2 SYDVKM. CDR3 region: CASSTRDRGRAGELFF. In DNA form, the CDR3 reads TGTGCCAGCAGCACCAGGGACAGGGGGCGCGCCGGGGAGCTGTTTTTT. Full variable domain (missing parts from reference TRBV28 and TRBJ2-2): DVKVTQSSRYLVKRTGEKVFLECVQDMDHENMFWYRQDPGLGLRLIYFSYDVKMKEKGDIPEGYSVSREKKERFSLILESASTNQTSMYLCASSTRDRGRAGELFFGEGSRLTVL.

This clone was seen more than once but under ten times. V is TRBV19 and J is TRBJ2-7; D is possibly TRBD1 (5 bases). Germline values: CDR1 LNHDA, CDR2 SQIVND (reference sequence). CDR3 size: 15 residues. Trimming took 2 bases from V and 4 from J, leaving 15 bases between them. The DNA for the CDR3 is TGTGCCAGTAGTATACCCAGGGCTGAATTGTACGAGCAGTACTTC. Its protein is CASSIPRAELYEQYF.

This clone was counted only a few times. The CDR3 is CASRLRGASSPLHF. The CDR3 nucleotides are TGTGCCAGCAGACTCCGCGGGGCTAGTTCACCCCTCCACTTT. The gene calls are TRBV28 and TRBJ1-6, with a tentative D call TRBD1 (5 bases). The CDR3 has 14 residues. Germline V CDR1 and CDR2: MDHEN, SYDVKM. V lost 6 bases to trimming and J lost 9 bases, with 15 bases between them. The entire variable domain, with the rest obtained from reference TRBV28 and TRBJ1-6, is as follows: DVKVTQSSRYLVKRTGEKVFLECVQDMDHENMFWYRQDPGLGLRLIYFSYDVKMKEKGDIPEGYSVSREKKERFSLILESASTNQTSMYLCASRLRGASSPLHFGNGTRLTVT.